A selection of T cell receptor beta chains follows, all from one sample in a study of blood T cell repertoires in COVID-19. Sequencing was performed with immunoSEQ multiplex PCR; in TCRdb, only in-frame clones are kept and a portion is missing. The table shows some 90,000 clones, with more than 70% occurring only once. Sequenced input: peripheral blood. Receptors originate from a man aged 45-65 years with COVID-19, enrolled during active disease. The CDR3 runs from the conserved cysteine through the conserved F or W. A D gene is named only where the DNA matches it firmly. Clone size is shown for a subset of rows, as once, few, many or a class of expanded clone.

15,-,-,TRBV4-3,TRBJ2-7,TGCGCCAGCAGCCAAGATTTCAGGCCTTCCTACGAGCAGTACTTC,CASSQDFRPSYEQYF
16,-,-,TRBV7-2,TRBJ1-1,TGTGCCAGCAGCTTAGACTCGGTGGAGGTGAACACTGAAGCTTTCTTT,CASSLDSVEVNTEAFF
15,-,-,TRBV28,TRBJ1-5,TGTGCCAGCAGCCTTAGACGCGGGCTCAACCAGCCCCAGCATTTT,CASSLRRGLNQPQHF
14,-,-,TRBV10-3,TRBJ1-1,TGTGCCATCAGTGATCTAGGGGGAGGGACTGAAGCTTTCTTT,CAISDLGGGTEAFF
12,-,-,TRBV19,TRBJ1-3,TGTGCCAGTAGCATGACAGGAAACACCATATATTTT,CASSMTGNTIYF
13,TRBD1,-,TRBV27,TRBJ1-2,TGTGCCAGCAGCCAGACAGGGGAATATGGCTACACCTTC,CASSQTGEYGYTF
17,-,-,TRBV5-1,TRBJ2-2,TGCGCCAGCAGCTTGGGTGGGGGCCTACCGTTCACCGGGGAGCTGTTTTTT,CASSLGGGLPFTGELFF
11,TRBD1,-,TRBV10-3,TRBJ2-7,TGTGCCATCTCCAGGGGGCAAGAGCAGTACTTC,CAISRGQEQYF
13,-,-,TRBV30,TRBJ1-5,TGTGCCTGGAGTGTACGGACTAATCAGCCCCAGCATTTT,CAWSVRTNQPQHF
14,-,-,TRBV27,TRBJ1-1,TGTGCCAGCAGAGTACAGGGTACTAACACTGAAGCTTTCTTT,CASRVQGTNTEAFF
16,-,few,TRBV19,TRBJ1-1,TGTGCCAGTGTAACTTACGGCGGGGGCTTTAGGACTGAAGCTTTCTTT,CASVTYGGGFRTEAFF
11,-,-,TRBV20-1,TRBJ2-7,TGCAGTGCTAGAAAACAATACGAGCAGTACTTC,CSARKQYEQYF
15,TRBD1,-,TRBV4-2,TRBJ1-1,TGTGCCAGCAGCCAATACCGGACAGGAGACACTGAAGCTTTCTTT,CASSQYRTGDTEAFF
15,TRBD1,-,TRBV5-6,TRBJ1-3,TGTGCCAGCAGCTTAGAGACAGGGGCTGGAAACACCATATATTTT,CASSLETGAGNTIYF
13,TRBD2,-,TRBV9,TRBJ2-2,TGTGCCAGCCGGGGGGGGCCCACCGGGGAGCTGTTTTTT,CASRGGPTGELFF
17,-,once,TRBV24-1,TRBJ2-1,TGTGCCACCAGCCCTCATCGGGGGTCGGTACAATACAATGAGCAGTTCTTC,CATSPHRGSVQYNEQFF
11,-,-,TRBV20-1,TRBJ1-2,TGCAGTGCTAGATCCGACTATGGCTACACCTTC,CSARSDYGYTF
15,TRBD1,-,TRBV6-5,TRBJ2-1,TGTGCCAGCACCCCCCTGGGACAGGGTCACAATGAGCAGTTCTTC,CASTPLGQGHNEQFF
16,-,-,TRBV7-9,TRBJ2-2,TGTGCCAGCAGCTCTAGAGGTCGCAGGGTAAACGGGGAGCTGTTTTTT,CASSSRGRRVNGELFF
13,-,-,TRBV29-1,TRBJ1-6,TGCAGCGTTTCAACCTCCCGAGAATCACCCCTCCACTTT,CSVSTSRESPLHF
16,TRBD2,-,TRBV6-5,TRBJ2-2,TGTGCCAGCAGTTACTCGACGGGGCGGGGGACCGGGGAGCTGTTTTTT,CASSYSTGRGTGELFF
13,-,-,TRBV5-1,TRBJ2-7,TGCGCCAGCAGCTCAAACCGGGACATTGGGCAGTACTTC,CASSSNRDIGQYF
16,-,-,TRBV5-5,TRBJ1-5,TGTGCCAGCAGCCCAATAGAGACGCGGGGCAATCAGCCCCAGCATTTT,CASSPIETRGNQPQHF
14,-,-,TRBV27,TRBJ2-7,TGTGCCAGCAGTTACCGGGGGTCGTCCTACGAGCAGTACTTC,CASSYRGSSYEQYF
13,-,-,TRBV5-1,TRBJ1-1,TGCGCCAGCAGCCTGGAGCTTAGCCCTGAAGCTTTCTTT,CASSLELSPEAFF
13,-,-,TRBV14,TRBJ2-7,TGTGCCAGCAGCCATGACATTTCCTACGAGCAGTACTTC,CASSHDISYEQYF
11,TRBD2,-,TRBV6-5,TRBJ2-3,TGTGCCAGCAGTTACGAGGGACTAGCAACTTTT,CASSYEGLATF
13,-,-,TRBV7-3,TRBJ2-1,TGTGCCAGCAGCTTAACCCCACTGAATGAGCAGTTCTTC,CASSLTPLNEQFF
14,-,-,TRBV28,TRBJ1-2,TGTGCCAGCAGACAATTACAGGGCCCCTATGGCTACACCTTC,CASRQLQGPYGYTF
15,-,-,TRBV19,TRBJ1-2,TGTGCCAGTAGTATAGGCCAGGGGTTCTACTATGGCTACACCTTC,CASSIGQGFYYGYTF
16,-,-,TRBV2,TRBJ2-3,TGTGCCAGCAGTGAAGTGGGGGCGCCTAGCACAGATACGCAGTATTTT,CASSEVGAPSTDTQYF
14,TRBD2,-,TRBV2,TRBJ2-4,TGTGCCAGCAGGAGCGGGGGTGCCAAAAACATTCAGTACTTC,CASRSGGAKNIQYF
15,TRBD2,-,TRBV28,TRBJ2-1,TGTGCCAGCAGGACCCCTAGCGGGGTCTACAATGAGCAGTTCTTC,CASRTPSGVYNEQFF